These 31 T cell receptor beta chains originate from one sample sequenced in a study of response to subunit inactivated influenza vaccine. TCRdb recomputed calls from the RT-PCR reads with MiXCR, one row per CDR3 protein. This table has under 850,000 distinct CDR3 sequences, about 18% appearing once. The source was PBMCs from blood, collected less than 6 days after vaccination. The receptor source for this set is a man aged 50 to 59 who received an inactivated influenza vaccine.

This clonotype was seen a few times. The chain couples TRBV18 to TRBJ1-1; a weak D match, TRBD1 (5 bases). Germline CDR1 reads KGHSH; CDR2 reads LQKENI. This CDR3 comprises 14 residues. The ends were cut back, 2 bases at V and 3 bases at J, with 10 bases in the middle. In DNA, the CDR3 is TGTGCCAGCTCACCATCGGGGGGATACACTGAAGCTTTCTTT. The encoded protein is CASSPSGGYTEAFF. Together with reference TRBV18 and TRBJ1-1, the CDR3 gives the full variable domain: NAGVMQNPRHLVRRRGQEARLRCSPMKGHSHVYWYRQLPEEGLKFMVYLQKENIIDESGMPKERFSAEFPKEGPSILRIQQVVRGDSAAYFCASSPSGGYTEAFFGQGTRLTVV.

The chain combines TRBV19 with TRBJ2-7; 9 nucleotides align to TRBD1. Germline assignment: CDR1 LNHDA and CDR2 SQIVND (reference sequence). Unmatched junction bases numbered 1, after V lost 3 bases and J lost 4 bases. The CDR3 runs to 13 residues. CDR3 in amino acids: CASSIDRGYEQYF. Written as DNA, the CDR3 is TGTGCCAGTAGTATCGACAGGGGGTACGAGCAGTACTTC.

This clonotype occurred a few times. The chain links TRBV10-3 to TRBJ2-7, with D perhaps TRBD2 (5 bases). With 2 bases removed from V and 6 bases from J, the gap between germline ends came to 11 bases. This CDR3 has 13 residues. Per germline, CDR1 ENHRY and CDR2 SYGVKD. The CDR3 loop is CAISERDGGEQYF. The CDR3 region has the DNA TGTGCCATCAGTGAGCGGGATGGTGGCGAGCAGTACTTC.

The chain combines TRBV28 with TRBJ1-4; D remains ambiguous. CDR1 and CDR2 (germline): MDHEN, SYDVKM. The ends were cut back, 4 bases at V and 5 bases at J, with 11 bases in the middle. This CDR3 has 14 residues. The CDR3 region has the DNA TGTGCCAGCAGTTCACAACAGTTAAATGAAAAACTGTTTTTT. Translating it yields CASSSQQLNEKLFF.

The chain recombines TRBV23-1 with TRBJ1-2; D gene ambiguous. TRBV23-1 is annotated as an ORF whose role is uncertain. The CDR3 length is 11 residues. V was trimmed by 8 bases and J by 8 bases, leaving 12 bases between them. The CDR3 here is CASPGVTGYTF. The DNA for the CDR3 is TGCGCCAGCCCGGGAGTCACAGGCTACACCTTC.

This chain uses TRBV4-3 with TRBJ2-5; 7 positions match TRBD1. Unmatched junction bases numbered 8, after V lost 0 bases and J lost 7 bases. CDR1 LGHNA and CDR2 YSLEER come from the germline V gene. The CDR3 is 15 amino acids. The CDR3 DNA reads as TGCGCCAGCAGCCAAGATCGGAGGACAGGACGGACCCAGTACTTC. Protein: CASSQDRRTGRTQYF.

This clonotype was seen many times. The CDR3 protein is CASSAQGPNSPLHF. The CDR3 region has the DNA TGTGCCAGCAGTGCACAGGGTCCCAATTCACCCCTCCACTTT. The gene calls are TRBV12-3 or TRBV12-4 and TRBJ1-6; maybe TRBD1 (6 bases). This CDR3 has 14 amino acids. The V gene lost 5 bases and the J gene lost 7 bases, with 12 bases spanning the gap.

CDR3 amino acids: CASSLLGLIYEQYF. Written as DNA, the CDR3 is TGTGCCAGCAGTTTATTAGGACTGATTTACGAGCAGTACTTC. The gene calls are TRBV28 and TRBJ2-7; a possible D gene is TRBD2 (5 bases). The length of the CDR3 is 14 residues. Trimming removed 1 base at V and 4 bases at J, with 11 bases between. Germline V gene sequence: CDR1 MDHEN, CDR2 SYDVKM.

In DNA, the CDR3 is TGTGCCTGGAGTGTAGGCCTGTACTCCTACGAGCAGTACTTC. This encodes CAWSVGLYSYEQYF. This sequence joins TRBV30 and TRBJ2-7; no clear D gene. This CDR3 is 14 amino acids long. V dropped 0 bases and J dropped 0 bases, with 9 bases sitting between them. CDR1 is GTSNPN and CDR2 is SVGIG in the germline V gene (reference sequence).

This rearrangement joins TRBV11-2 to TRBJ2-7; D unclear. Germline lookup yields CDR1 SGHAT and CDR2 FQNNGV. V gave up 1 base and J gave up 0 bases, with 16 bases separating them. The CDR3 totals 17 residues. Written as DNA, the CDR3 is TGTGCCAGCAGCTTAGTGGCGAGACACGAGAGCTCCTACGAGCAGTACTTC. It yields the protein CASSLVARHESSYEQYF.

This clonotype was found a few times. The chain has TRBV12-3 or TRBV12-4 and TRBJ2-7, with TRBD2 matching 10 bases. This CDR3 contains 17 residues. V lost 6 bases, J lost 5 bases, and 16 bases stayed unmatched. CDR3 in amino acids: CASSPRLAGVSRHEQYF. The CDR3 coding sequence is TGTGCCAGCAGCCCTCGTCTAGCGGGAGTTTCTCGACACGAGCAGTACTTC.

The chain links TRBV5-1 to TRBJ2-2; 7 nucleotides match TRBD1. Germline V lookup: CDR1 SGHRS, CDR2 YFSETQ. The CDR3 is 15 amino acids. With 0 bases clipped from V and 7 bases from J, the junction kept 6 bases outside the gene matches. The DNA for the CDR3 is TGCGCCAGCAGCTTGGAGGTGACAGGGCACGGGGAGCTGTTTTTT. It translates to CASSLEVTGHGELFF.

This clonotype was recorded a few times. The V call is TRBV20-1, the J call TRBJ1-1; tentative D call: TRBD1 (5 bases). The CDR3 length is 12 residues. Germline values: CDR1 DFQATT, CDR2 SNEGSKA (reference sequence). Trimming pared 5 bases from V and 6 bases from J, leaving 13 bases between. CDR3 loop: CSAGQGPPEAFF. The CDR3 coding sequence is TGCAGTGCTGGCCAGGGTCCCCCTGAAGCTTTCTTT.

This chain links TRBV28 with TRBJ2-5, with unresolved D. In germline, CDR1 is MDHEN, CDR2 SYDVKM. Trimming removed 6 bases at V and 5 bases at J, with 13 bases between. The CDR3 loop spans 13 amino acids. The CDR3 DNA sequence: TGTGCCAGCAGCTCGGGCAACAAGGAGACCCAGTACTTC. Translating it yields CASSSGNKETQYF. The full variable domain, its missing parts supplied by reference TRBV28 and TRBJ2-5, is DVKVTQSSRYLVKRTGEKVFLECVQDMDHENMFWYRQDPGLGLRLIYFSYDVKMKEKGDIPEGYSVSREKKERFSLILESASTNQTSMYLCASSSGNKETQYFGPGTRLLVL.

The rearrangement links TRBV27 to TRBJ2-7, with D perhaps TRBD1 (6 bases). The CDR3 loop spans 13 amino acids. Germline assignment: CDR1 MNHEY and CDR2 SMNVEV (reference sequence). V lost 2 bases and J lost 6, with 11 bases in between. Written as DNA, the CDR3 is TGTGCCAGCAGTTTAAATACAGGGATCGAGCAGTACTTC. This encodes CASSLNTGIEQYF.

J is TRBJ1-5 and V is TRBV12-3 or TRBV12-4; possible D gene TRBD1, 6 bases. This CDR3 has 14 residues. V lost 7 bases and J lost 7, with 17 bases in between. The CDR3 sequence: CASTNGGAGQPQHF. DNA of the CDR3: TGTGCCAGCACCAATGGGGGGGCAGGACAGCCCCAGCATTTT.

This clonotype has a handful of counts. The V call is TRBV3-1, the J call TRBJ1-2; TRBD1 matches 7 bases. V was pared by 5 bases and J by 8 bases, with 5 bases of the junction left unmatched. The germline gives CDR1 LGHDT, CDR2 YNNKEL (reference sequence). This CDR3 spans 12 amino acids. CDR3: CASSKTGLGYTF. The CDR3 coding sequence is TGTGCCAGCAGCAAGACAGGGCTCGGCTACACCTTC.

This clonotype came up a few times. The chain joins TRBV2 to TRBJ1-5; D gene unclear. This CDR3 region has 14 residues. Trimming pared 2 bases from V and 4 bases from J, leaving 9 bases between. Germline V CDR1 and CDR2: SNHLY, FYNNEI. Written as DNA, the CDR3 is TGTGCCAGCAGTGAACAGGAGCTAAATCAGCCCCAGCATTTT. Protein product: CASSEQELNQPQHF.

This clonotype was seen more than once but under ten times. The J gene is TRBJ2-2, the V gene TRBV10-3; maybe TRBD1 (6 bases). The CDR3 runs 16 residues. CDR1 is ENHRY, CDR2 SYGVKD, per germline. The V end lost 2 bases, the J end lost 1 base, and 11 bases lay between the germline ends. In DNA form, the CDR3 reads TGTGCCATCAGTGAGAATGGACAGCAGAACACCGGGGAGCTGTTTTTT. It codes for CAISENGQQNTGELFF.

The rearrangement joins TRBV12-3 or TRBV12-4 to TRBJ2-7, with D tentatively TRBD2 (5 bases). The length of the CDR3 is 13 residues. V lost 5 bases to trimming and J lost 1 base, with 9 bases between them. CDR3 residues: CASSNGLSYEQYF. The DNA for the CDR3 is TGTGCCAGCAGTAATGGACTGTCCTACGAGCAGTACTTC.

The chain links TRBV5-5 to TRBJ2-7; D remains ambiguous. Trimming stripped 4 bases from V and 0 bases from J, with 8 bases between. CDR3 length equals 13 residues. Germline V gene lookup returns CDR1 SGHKS and CDR2 YYEKEE (reference sequence). Here the CDR3 reads CASSPVNSYEQYF. The DNA for the CDR3 is TGTGCCAGCAGCCCCGTGAACTCCTACGAGCAGTACTTC. The whole variable domain, remainder taken from reference TRBV5-5 and TRBJ2-7, is DAGVTQSPTHLIKTRGQQVTLRCSPISGHKSVSWYQQVLGQGPQFIFQYYEKEERGRGNFPDRFSARQFPNYSSELNVNALLLGDSALYLCASSPVNSYEQYFGPGTRLTVT.

This clonotype has more than one count but fewer than ten. The rearrangement joins TRBV27 to TRBJ2-4; 11 bases are shared with TRBD1. The V segment lost 5 bases and the J segment 2 bases; nucleotides outside the gene matches: 14. Looked up from germline, CDR1 is MNHEY and CDR2 is SMNVEV (reference sequence). The CDR3 has 19 amino acids. The CDR3 region is CASSPHLRTGGASKNIQYF. The CDR3 DNA reads as TGTGCCAGCAGTCCCCATTTACGGACAGGGGGCGCGTCCAAAAACATTCAGTACTTC.

This clonotype has a handful of counts. J is TRBJ2-3 and V is TRBV11-2; D ambiguous. V shed 1 base and J shed 4 bases, with 6 bases lying between them. Germline V CDR1 and CDR2: SGHAT, FQNNGV. The CDR3 runs to 13 residues. Written as DNA, the CDR3 is TGTGCCAGCAGCTTAGGGCACCCAGATACGCAGTATTTT. This encodes CASSLGHPDTQYF.

This clonotype has a handful of counts. The rearrangement uses TRBV4-2 and TRBJ2-7; 7 bases line up with TRBD1. The ends lost 5 bases at V and 0 bases at J; junction bases unmatched: 7. The CDR3 is made up of 15 amino acids. The germline V gene encodes CDR1 LGHNA and CDR2 YNFKEQ. This CDR3 reads CASSERDSSSYEQYF. CDR3 nucleotides: TGTGCCAGCAGCGAAAGGGACAGCAGCTCCTACGAGCAGTACTTC.

The chain links TRBV20-1 to TRBJ1-3, with a tentative D call TRBD1 (6 bases). Trimming cost V 4 bases and J 3 bases, with 13 bases left between them. Germline CDR1 reads DFQATT; CDR2 reads SNEGSKA (reference sequence). The CDR3 length is 14 residues. CDR3 loop: CSATGGSGGNTIYF. The CDR3 DNA follows: TGCAGTGCTACGGGGGGCTCGGGTGGAAACACCATATATTTT.

This clonotype was counted ten times or more. The V call is TRBV20-1, the J call TRBJ2-7; 7 bases agree with TRBD1. Trimming took 6 bases from V and 0 from J; bases not matched to a gene: 11. This CDR3 is built from 15 residues. Per germline, CDR1 DFQATT and CDR2 SNEGSKA (reference sequence). The CDR3 DNA reads TGCAGTGCAATCACTTTACAGGGGCGCTCCTACGAGCAGTACTTC. It is translated as CSAITLQGRSYEQYF.

This clonotype was observed many times. The chain joins TRBV6-1 to TRBJ2-7; no clear D gene. This CDR3 comprises 14 residues. V was pared by 7 bases and J by 0 bases, with 13 bases between. Germline assignment: CDR1 MNHNS and CDR2 SASEGT. For the CDR3, the DNA is TGTGCCAGCATGGTACGGGCTAGCTCCTACGAGCAGTACTTC. Translated: CASMVRASSYEQYF.

This clonotype was seen more than once but under ten times. This chain links TRBV20-1 with TRBJ2-1; 11 bases line up with TRBD2. CDR1 is DFQATT, CDR2 SNEGSKA, per germline (reference sequence). There are 17 residues in the CDR3. V shed 1 base and J 4 bases; nucleotides not matched to a gene: 9. This chain's CDR3 is CSARGTSGSFSYNEQFF. The CDR3 bases are TGCAGTGCTAGAGGTACTAGCGGGAGTTTCTCTTACAATGAGCAGTTCTTC.

The V and J genes are TRBV5-1 and TRBJ1-4; no reliable D call. This CDR3 has 15 amino acids. Germline V gene sequence: CDR1 SGHRS, CDR2 YFSETQ. V was cut by 0 bases and J by 4 bases, with 10 bases left in between. CDR3 sequence reads: CASSLDGRDNEKLFF. The CDR3 DNA follows: TGCGCCAGCAGCTTGGATGGGAGAGATAATGAAAAACTGTTTTTT.

The genes are TRBV4-2 and TRBJ1-6; D is unresolved. This CDR3 contains 15 residues. Trimming shortened V by 3 bases and J by 7 bases, and 13 bases separated the two germline ends. The germline gives CDR1 LGHNA, CDR2 YNFKEQ. The CDR3 loop is CASSHPGKDNSPLHF. In DNA form, the CDR3 reads TGTGCCAGCAGCCATCCGGGGAAGGACAATTCACCCCTCCACTTT.

Many counts were recorded for this clonotype. CDR3 nucleotide sequence: TGCAGTTCCACCCAAGGCTTCTCCTACGAGCAGTACTTC. This sequence encodes CSSTQGFSYEQYF. The V gene is TRBV20-1, the J gene TRBJ2-7; the D is unclear. V dropped 8 bases and J dropped 0 bases, with 14 bases sitting between them. Germline CDR1 reads DFQATT; CDR2 reads SNEGSKA (reference sequence). The CDR3 length is 13 residues.